These 24 T cell receptor beta chains were sequenced from one sample in a study of T cells after yellow fever vaccination. One entry per CDR3 protein, called by TCRdb with MiXCR from the 5' RACE reads. The data contain about 170,000 distinct CDR3 sequences, approximately 11% of them singletons. The sample here was CD8+ T cells sorted from PBMCs, taken 15 days after the yellow fever booster vaccination. Receptor source: a man between 18 and 29 years old who received the YFV17D yellow fever vaccine.

In its sample, this clonotype was seen many times. V gene TRBV29-1 combines with J gene TRBJ2-3; 7 bases fit TRBD1. The CDR3 consists of 13 residues. CDR1 and CDR2 from the germline V gene are SQVTM and ANQGSEA. The trim removed 6 bases at V and 4 bases at J, leaving 7 bases unmatched. The CDR3 is CSVDRQGPDTQYF. The CDR3, as DNA: TGCAGCGTAGATAGACAGGGACCAGATACGCAGTATTTT.

J is TRBJ2-1 and V is TRBV10-3, with TRBD1 as a possible D gene (5 bases). This CDR3 has 16 amino acids. Germline V gives CDR1 ENHRY, CDR2 SYGVKD. V dropped 0 bases and J dropped 0 bases, with 9 bases sitting between them. CDR3 nucleotide sequence: TGTGCCATCAGTGAGTCATGGGGCCGCTCCTACAATGAGCAGTTCTTC. Protein: CAISESWGRSYNEQFF.

The chain links TRBV12-3 or TRBV12-4 to TRBJ2-1; D possibly corresponds to TRBD2 (7 bases). Trimming removed 6 bases at V and 7 bases at J, with 16 bases between. The CDR3 sequence is 14 residues long. The CDR3, as DNA: TGTGCCAGCAGGGTAGGGGGGGGGAAAAATGAGCAGTTCTTC. Residues: CASRVGGGKNEQFF.

This clonotype has only a few counts. This chain connects TRBV29-1 to TRBJ2-1; no reliable D call. V was cut by 0 bases and J by 5 bases, with 5 bases left in between. Germline lookup yields CDR1 SQVTM and CDR2 ANQGSEA. The CDR3 consists of 12 residues. Written as DNA, the CDR3 is TGCAGCGTTGAAGATGTCAACAATGAGCAGTTCTTC. Amino acid sequence: CSVEDVNNEQFF.

This clonotype occurred a few times. This chain joins TRBV12-3 or TRBV12-4 and TRBJ1-2, with D maybe TRBD1 (5 bases). V shed 3 bases and J shed 5 bases, with 13 bases lying between them. This CDR3 has 14 amino acids. The CDR3, as DNA: TGTGCCAGCAGTTTCTTGACAGCTAGTTATGGCTACACCTTC. Its translation: CASSFLTASYGYTF.

Here the CDR3 reads CASGLYEQYF. CDR3 coding DNA: TGTGCCAGCGGCCTTTACGAGCAGTACTTC. This chain connects TRBV27 to TRBJ2-7; unclear D gene. The germline V gene has CDR1 MNHEY and CDR2 SMNVEV (reference sequence). V was cut by 8 bases and J by 4 bases, with 6 bases left in between. The CDR3 covers 10 residues.

The genes are TRBV7-9 and TRBJ2-1; 10 bases match TRBD1. This CDR3 region has 12 residues. The V segment lost 5 bases and the J segment 14 bases; nucleotides outside the gene matches: 6. Germline V gene sequence: CDR1 SEHNR, CDR2 FQNEAQ (reference sequence). Written as DNA, the CDR3 is TGTGCCAGCAGCGCCTCTGGGACAGGGGAGTTCTTC. Protein: CASSASGTGEFF.

The chain is built from TRBV20-1 and TRBJ2-7; 7 bases match TRBD2. There are 12 residues in the CDR3. The germline V gene encodes CDR1 DFQATT and CDR2 SNEGSKA (reference sequence). The trim removed 3 bases at V and 3 bases at J, leaving 2 bases unmatched. The CDR3 nucleotides read TGCAGTGCTAGGGGAGGGAACTACGAGCAGTACTTC. Its translation is CSARGGNYEQYF.

This clonotype appeared a few times. This chain joins TRBV2 and TRBJ1-1; D is perhaps TRBD1 (5 bases). Trimming left V 10 bases short and J 5 bases short, with 14 bases between. This CDR3 region has 12 residues. Germline lookup yields CDR1 SNHLY and CDR2 FYNNEI. Written as DNA, the CDR3 is TGTGCCACCGGGACCGTAAAAACTGAAGCTTTCTTT. Amino acids: CATGTVKTEAFF. Full variable domain (remainder filled in from reference TRBV2 and TRBJ1-1): EPEVTQTPSHQVTQMGQEVILRCVPISNHLYFYWYRQILGQKVEFLVSFYNNEISEKSEIFDDQFSVERPDGSNFTLKIRSTKLEDSAMYFCATGTVKTEAFFGQGTRLTVV.

This clonotype has a handful of counts. This chain links TRBV4-1 with TRBJ1-2, with a tentative D call TRBD1 (6 bases). V shed 2 bases and J shed 3 bases, with 16 bases lying between them. The CDR3 runs 16 residues. Germline assignment: CDR1 MGHRA and CDR2 YSYEKL. The CDR3 is CASSQRAGKGDYGYTF. For the CDR3, the DNA is TGCGCCAGCAGCCAAAGGGCCGGTAAGGGGGACTATGGCTACACCTTC.

The gene calls are TRBV11-1 and TRBJ2-1; 8 bases match TRBD2. The trim removed 5 bases at V and 9 bases at J, leaving 24 bases unmatched. From germline, CDR1 is SGHAT and CDR2 FQDESV (reference sequence). CDR3 size: 19 residues. CDR3 region: CASSLSRLASSGPGGEQFF. The CDR3, as DNA: TGTGCCAGCAGCCTCTCGAGACTAGCGAGCTCCGGTCCGGGGGGTGAGCAGTTCTTC. The whole variable domain, filled in from reference TRBV11-1 and TRBJ2-1, reads EAEVAQSPRYKITEKSQAVAFWCDPISGHATLYWYRQILGQGPELLVQFQDESVVDDSQLPKDRFSAERLKGVDSTLKIQPAELGDSAMYLCASSLSRLASSGPGGEQFFGPGTRLTVL.

The gene calls are TRBV4-3 and TRBJ2-1; D is ambiguous. V gave up 2 bases and J gave up 10 bases, with 12 bases separating them. CDR3 length: 13 amino acids. CDR1 LGHNA and CDR2 YSLEER come from the germline V gene. CDR3 sequence (DNA): TGCGCCAGCAGCCAAAATCGTCCGGAAGAGCAGTTCTTC. Translated: CASSQNRPEEQFF.

The chain has TRBV7-9 and TRBJ2-7; 7 bases fit TRBD1. Germline V CDR1 and CDR2: SEHNR, FQNEAQ (reference sequence). This CDR3 comprises 16 residues. Unmatched junction bases numbered 10, after V lost 5 bases and J lost 0 bases. The CDR3, as DNA: TGTGCCAGCAGCGCGACCGGGGACAGAGGCTCCTACGAGCAGTACTTC. Translation: CASSATGDRGSYEQYF.

In its sample, this clonotype was seen many times. The gene calls are TRBV12-3 or TRBV12-4 and TRBJ1-4; 12 bases map to TRBD1. The CDR3 spans 18 residues. J gave up 5 bases and V 3 bases, and 10 bases lay outside the gene matches. Here the CDR3 reads CASSLYGTGGQENEKLFF. The CDR3 bases are TGTGCCAGCAGTTTGTATGGGACAGGGGGCCAAGAGAATGAAAAACTGTTTTTT.

The chain joins TRBV3-1 to TRBJ1-2; possible D gene TRBD1, 6 bases. Germline V CDR1 and CDR2: LGHDT, YNNKEL (reference sequence). CDR3 length equals 16 residues. V lost 0 bases and J lost 5, with 16 bases in between. In DNA form, the CDR3 reads TGTGCCAGCAGCCAAGAACGGACGGGGGGCGCGTATGGCTACACCTTC. It specifies CASSQERTGGAYGYTF.

This clonotype was seen a handful of times. The chain links TRBV11-2 to TRBJ2-6; D may be TRBD2 (5 bases). Germline V gives CDR1 SGHAT, CDR2 FQNNGV. With 3 bases removed from V and 4 bases from J, the gap between germline ends came to 10 bases. The CDR3 is made up of 15 amino acids. The CDR3 region has the DNA TGTGCCAGCAGCTTTTGGGAGCCCGGGGCCAACGTCCTGACTTTC. Protein sequence: CASSFWEPGANVLTF.

V and J are TRBV6-5 and TRBJ1-2; TRBD1 is a possible D gene (6 bases). This CDR3 spans 13 amino acids. Deletions cut 5 bases from V and 7 bases from J, with 14 bases between. CDR1 is MNHEY and CDR2 is SVGAGI in the germline V gene. The CDR3 nucleotides are TGTGCCAGCAGTCCCGGGGGGGGCCCTGGCTACACCTTC. Its protein product is CASSPGGGPGYTF.

This chain links TRBV4-1 with TRBJ2-3; 10 positions match TRBD1. J was trimmed by 6 bases and V by 3 bases; bases with no gene match: 6. The CDR3 has 15 residues. In germline, CDR1 is MGHRA, CDR2 YSYEKL. The CDR3 bases are TGCGCCAGCAGCCAGGCCGGGACAGGGGCCGATACGCAGTATTTT. Its protein is CASSQAGTGADTQYF.

This clonotype occurred a few times. V gene TRBV7-6 combines with J gene TRBJ2-1; the D gene could be TRBD1 or TRBD2 (5 bases each). The CDR3 consists of 14 residues. The germline gives CDR1 SGHVS, CDR2 FNYEAQ. Trimming removed 0 bases at V and 9 bases at J, with 12 bases between. CDR3 region: CASSLASGTVEQFF. CDR3 bases: TGTGCCAGCAGCTTAGCGTCGGGGACCGTTGAGCAGTTCTTC.

This clonotype was counted only a few times. This likely comes from a read error, as the CDR3 has no conserved phenylalanine or tryptophan at its end. The DNA is omitted, as the CDR3 cannot be located on it reliably, and the CDR3 follows TCRdb's listing. V usage is TRBV4-1 and J usage is TRBJ1-1. 10 amino acids form the CDR3, both terminal residues included. The germline V gene encodes CDR1 MGHRA and CDR2 YSYEKL. CDR3 amino acids: CASSQAKKKI.

The chain combines TRBV7-9 with TRBJ2-1; D perhaps matches TRBD2 (7 bases). The ends were cut back, 5 bases at V and 5 bases at J, with 19 bases in the middle. From germline, CDR1 is SEHNR and CDR2 FQNEAQ (reference sequence). The CDR3 is 16 amino acids. The CDR3 DNA follows: TGTGCCAGCAGCAACGTCGGGGGGCCGGGAAACAATGAGCAGTTCTTC. It specifies CASSNVGGPGNNEQFF.

The table lists this clonotype with a few counts. V usage is TRBV6-5 and J usage is TRBJ1-5, with TRBD1 as a possible D gene (6 bases). The CDR3 loop spans 14 amino acids. Germline CDR1 MNHEY, CDR2 SVGAGI. Trimming pared 5 bases from V and 5 bases from J, leaving 13 bases between. CDR3 bases: TGTGCCAGCAGTATAGGGACAATGGATCAGCCCCAGCATTTT. Amino acids: CASSIGTMDQPQHF.

This clonotype occurred a few times. The J gene is TRBJ1-5, the V gene TRBV4-3; D unclear. V lost 1 base to trimming and J lost 4 bases, with 11 bases between them. The CDR3 consists of 15 residues. Germline V lookup: CDR1 LGHNA, CDR2 YSLEER. Here the CDR3 DNA reads TGCGCCAGCAGCCAAGGAACCCACAGAAATCAGCCCCAGCATTTT. Translation: CASSQGTHRNQPQHF.

In its sample, this clonotype was seen a few times. The J gene is TRBJ1-5, the V gene TRBV7-6; TRBD1 might be the D (6 bases). CDR3 length: 13 amino acids. In germline, CDR1 is SGHVS, CDR2 FNYEAQ. Deletions cut 6 bases from V and 7 bases from J, with 13 bases between. In DNA form, the CDR3 reads TGTGCCAGCAGTGAAGGGGGGAGGCAGCCCCAGCATTTT. It encodes CASSEGGRQPQHF.